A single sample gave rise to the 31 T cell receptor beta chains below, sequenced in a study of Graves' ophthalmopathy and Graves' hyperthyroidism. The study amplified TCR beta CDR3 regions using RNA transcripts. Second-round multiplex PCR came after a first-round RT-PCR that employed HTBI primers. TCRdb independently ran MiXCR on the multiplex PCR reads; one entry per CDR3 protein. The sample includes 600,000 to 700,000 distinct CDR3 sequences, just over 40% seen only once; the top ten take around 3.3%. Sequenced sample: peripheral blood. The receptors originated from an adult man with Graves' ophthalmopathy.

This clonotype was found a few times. The CDR3 region has the DNA TGTGCCAGCAGCCATGCCGGGCCCAGAGCGAGAGCTTTCTTT. This encodes CASSHAGPRARAFF. The V call is TRBV4-2, the J call TRBJ1-1; D remains unclear. Germline CDR1 LGHNA, CDR2 YNFKEQ. Trimming removed 3 bases at V and 10 bases at J, with 18 bases between. This CDR3 contains 14 residues.

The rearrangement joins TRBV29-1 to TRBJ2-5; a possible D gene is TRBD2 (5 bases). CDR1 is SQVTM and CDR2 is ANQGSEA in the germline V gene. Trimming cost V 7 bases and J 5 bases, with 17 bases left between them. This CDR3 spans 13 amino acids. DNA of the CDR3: TGCAGCGCCGGACGGAGCGAGGGCGAGACCCAGTACTTC. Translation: CSAGRSEGETQYF.

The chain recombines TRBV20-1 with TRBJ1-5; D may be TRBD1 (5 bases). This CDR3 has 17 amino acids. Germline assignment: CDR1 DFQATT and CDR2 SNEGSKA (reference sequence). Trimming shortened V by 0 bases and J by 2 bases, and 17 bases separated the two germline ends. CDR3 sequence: CSARDVGWGAGNQPQHF. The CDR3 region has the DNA TGCAGTGCTAGAGATGTGGGGTGGGGCGCGGGCAATCAGCCCCAGCATTTT.

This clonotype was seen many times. CDR3 in DNA: TGTGCCAGCAGCTTAGCAGGACACAGCGGAGAGACCCAGTACTTC. Residues: CASSLAGHSGETQYF. The chain couples TRBV7-6 to TRBJ2-5; perhaps D is TRBD1 or TRBD2 (5 bases each). The CDR3 spans 15 residues. Trimming stripped 0 bases from V and 4 bases from J, with 12 bases between. Germline loops: CDR1 SGHVS, CDR2 FNYEAQ.

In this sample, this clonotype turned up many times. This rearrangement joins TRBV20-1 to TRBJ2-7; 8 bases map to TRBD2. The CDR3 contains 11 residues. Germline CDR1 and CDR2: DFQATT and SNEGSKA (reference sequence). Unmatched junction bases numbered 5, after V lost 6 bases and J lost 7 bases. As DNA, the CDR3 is TGCAGTGCAACCGGACTAGCAGAGCAGTACTTC. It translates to CSATGLAEQYF.

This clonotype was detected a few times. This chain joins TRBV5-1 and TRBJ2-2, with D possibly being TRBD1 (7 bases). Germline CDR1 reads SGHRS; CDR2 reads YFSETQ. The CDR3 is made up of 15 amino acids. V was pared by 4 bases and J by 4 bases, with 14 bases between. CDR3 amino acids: CASSVLQGGTGELFF. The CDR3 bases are TGCGCCAGCAGCGTCCTCCAGGGGGGCACCGGGGAGCTGTTTTTT. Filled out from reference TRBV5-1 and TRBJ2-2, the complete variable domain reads KAGVTQTPRYLIKTRGQQVTLSCSPISGHRSVSWYQQTPGQGLQFLFEYFSETQRNKGNFPGRFSGRQFSNSRSEMNVSTLELGDSALYLCASSVLQGGTGELFFGEGSRLTVL.

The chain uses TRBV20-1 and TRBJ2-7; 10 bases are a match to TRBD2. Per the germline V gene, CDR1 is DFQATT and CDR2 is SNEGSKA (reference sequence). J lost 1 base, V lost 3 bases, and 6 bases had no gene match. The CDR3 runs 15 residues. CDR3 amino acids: CSASFLAGESYEQYF. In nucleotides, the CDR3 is TGCAGTGCTAGTTTTCTAGCGGGGGAGTCCTACGAGCAGTACTTC.

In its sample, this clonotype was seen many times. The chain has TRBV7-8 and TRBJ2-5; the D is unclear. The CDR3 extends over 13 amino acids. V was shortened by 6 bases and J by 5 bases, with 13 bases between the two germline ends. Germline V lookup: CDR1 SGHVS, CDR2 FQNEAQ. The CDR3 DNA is TGTGCCAGCAGTCCATCTCTGGGGGAGACCCAGTACTTC. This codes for CASSPSLGETQYF.

This chain's CDR3 is CASSLRFIRRDRVTEAFF. The CDR3 DNA follows: TGTGCCAGCAGCTTAAGGTTTATAAGGCGGGACAGGGTCACTGAAGCTTTCTTT. J is TRBJ1-1 and V is TRBV11-1, with 9 bases aligning to TRBD1. The V gene's germline CDR1 is SGHAT and CDR2 FQDESV (reference sequence). The CDR3 has 18 residues. The junction had 14 bases not matched to a gene; V was cut back by 2 bases and J by 4 bases.

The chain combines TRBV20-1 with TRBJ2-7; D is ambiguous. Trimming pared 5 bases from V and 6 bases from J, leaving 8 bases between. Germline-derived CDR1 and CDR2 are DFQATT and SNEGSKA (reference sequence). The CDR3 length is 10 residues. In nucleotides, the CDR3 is TGCAGTGCTGGACGTTTCGAGCAGTACTTC. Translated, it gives CSAGRFEQYF.

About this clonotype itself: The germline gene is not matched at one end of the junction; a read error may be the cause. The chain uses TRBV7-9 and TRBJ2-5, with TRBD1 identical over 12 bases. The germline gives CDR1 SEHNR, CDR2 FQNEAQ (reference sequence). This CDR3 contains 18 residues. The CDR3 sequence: CVSSTGQGARSSNQPQYF. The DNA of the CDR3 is TGTGTCAGCAGCACGGGACAGGGGGCGAGGAGTAGCAATCAGCCCCAGTACTTC.

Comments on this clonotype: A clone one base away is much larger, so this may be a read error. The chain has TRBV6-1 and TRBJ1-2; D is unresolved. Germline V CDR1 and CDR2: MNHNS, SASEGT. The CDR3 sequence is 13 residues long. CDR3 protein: CASSYGHRDGHTF. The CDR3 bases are TGTGCCAGCAGTTATGGGCACCGAGATGGCCACACCTTC.

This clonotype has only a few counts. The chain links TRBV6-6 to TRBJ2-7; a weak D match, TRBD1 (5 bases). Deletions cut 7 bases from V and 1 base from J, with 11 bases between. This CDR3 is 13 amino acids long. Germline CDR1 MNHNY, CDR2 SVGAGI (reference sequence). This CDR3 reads CASNQRTSYEQYF. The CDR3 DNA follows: TGTGCCAGCAACCAGAGGACATCCTACGAGCAGTACTTC.

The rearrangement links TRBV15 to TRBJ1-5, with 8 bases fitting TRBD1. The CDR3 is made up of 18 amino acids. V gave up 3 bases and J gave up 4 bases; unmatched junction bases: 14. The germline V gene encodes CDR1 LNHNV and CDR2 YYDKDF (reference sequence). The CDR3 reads CATSSPKPRTGHNQPQHF. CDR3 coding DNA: TGTGCCACCAGCAGCCCAAAACCCCGGACAGGGCATAATCAGCCCCAGCATTTT.

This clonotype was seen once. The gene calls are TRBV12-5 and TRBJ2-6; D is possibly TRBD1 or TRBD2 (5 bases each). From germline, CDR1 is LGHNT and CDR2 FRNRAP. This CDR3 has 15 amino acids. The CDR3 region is CASSGTRGTANVLTF. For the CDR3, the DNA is TGTGCCAGCAGTGGGACGCGAGGGACGGCCAACGTCCTGACTTTC.

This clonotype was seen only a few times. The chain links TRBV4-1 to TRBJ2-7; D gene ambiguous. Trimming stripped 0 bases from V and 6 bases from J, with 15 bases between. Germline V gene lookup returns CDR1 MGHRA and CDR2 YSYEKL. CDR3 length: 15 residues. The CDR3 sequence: CASSQEDGRTREQYF. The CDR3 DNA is TGCGCCAGCAGCCAAGAGGACGGGCGGACCCGCGAGCAGTACTTC.

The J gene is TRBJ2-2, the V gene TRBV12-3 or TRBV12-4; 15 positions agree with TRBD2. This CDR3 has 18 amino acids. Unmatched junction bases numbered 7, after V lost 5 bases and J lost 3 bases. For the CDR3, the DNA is TGTGCCAGCAGTCTTGGACTAGCGGGGGGGCTATACACCGGGGAGCTGTTTTTT. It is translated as CASSLGLAGGLYTGELFF.

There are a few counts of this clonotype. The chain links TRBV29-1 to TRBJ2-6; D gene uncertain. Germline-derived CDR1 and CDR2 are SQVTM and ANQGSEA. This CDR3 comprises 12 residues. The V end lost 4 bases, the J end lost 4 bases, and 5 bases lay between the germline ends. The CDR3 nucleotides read TGCAGCGTTGGGTCAGGGGCCAACGTCCTGACTTTC. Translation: CSVGSGANVLTF.

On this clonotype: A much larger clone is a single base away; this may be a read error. CDR3 DNA sequence: TGTGCCAGCAGAGGGACAGGTCCTGCCTACGAGCAGGACTTC. Translation gives CASRGTGPAYEQDF. V is TRBV6-2 or TRBV6-3 and J is TRBJ2-7; 8 nucleotides align to TRBD1. There are 14 residues in the CDR3. CDR1 is MNHEY, CDR2 SVGEGT, per germline.

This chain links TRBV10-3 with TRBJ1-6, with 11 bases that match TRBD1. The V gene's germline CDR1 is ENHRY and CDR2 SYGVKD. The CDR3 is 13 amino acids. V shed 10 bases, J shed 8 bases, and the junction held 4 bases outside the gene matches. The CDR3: CASEGQGDSPLHF. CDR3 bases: TGTGCCAGCGAGGGACAGGGGGATTCACCCCTCCACTTT.

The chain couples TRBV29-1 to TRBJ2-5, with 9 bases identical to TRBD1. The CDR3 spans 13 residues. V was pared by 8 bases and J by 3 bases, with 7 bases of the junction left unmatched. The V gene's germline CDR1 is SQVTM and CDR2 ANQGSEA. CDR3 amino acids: CSLRTGEEETQYF. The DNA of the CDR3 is TGCAGCCTACGGACAGGGGAAGAAGAGACCCAGTACTTC.

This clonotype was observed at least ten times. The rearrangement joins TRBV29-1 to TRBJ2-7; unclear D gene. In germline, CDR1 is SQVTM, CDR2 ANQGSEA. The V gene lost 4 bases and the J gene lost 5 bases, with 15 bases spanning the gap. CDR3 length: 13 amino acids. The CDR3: CSVGKGYSDEQYF. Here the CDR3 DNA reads TGCAGCGTTGGGAAGGGATATTCTGACGAGCAGTACTTC.

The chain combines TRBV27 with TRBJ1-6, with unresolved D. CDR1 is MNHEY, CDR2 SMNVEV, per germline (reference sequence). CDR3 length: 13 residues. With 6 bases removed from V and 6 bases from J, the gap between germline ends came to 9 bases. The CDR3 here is CASSWVGNSPLHF. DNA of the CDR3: TGTGCCAGCAGCTGGGTGGGTAATTCACCCCTCCACTTT.

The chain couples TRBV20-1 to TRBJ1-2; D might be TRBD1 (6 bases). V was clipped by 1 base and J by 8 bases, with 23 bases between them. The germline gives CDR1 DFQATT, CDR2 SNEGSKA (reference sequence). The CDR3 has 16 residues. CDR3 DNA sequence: TGCAGTGCTAGAGTTACTAGGACAGACGCCAATACCGGCTACACCTTC. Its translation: CSARVTRTDANTGYTF.

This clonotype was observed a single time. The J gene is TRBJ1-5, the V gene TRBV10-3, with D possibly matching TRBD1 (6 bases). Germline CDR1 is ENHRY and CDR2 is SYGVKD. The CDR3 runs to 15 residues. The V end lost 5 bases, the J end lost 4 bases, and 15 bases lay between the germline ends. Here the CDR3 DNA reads TGTGCCATCAGTAACCCTGCAGGGGTGAATCAGCCCCAGCATTTT. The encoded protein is CAISNPAGVNQPQHF.

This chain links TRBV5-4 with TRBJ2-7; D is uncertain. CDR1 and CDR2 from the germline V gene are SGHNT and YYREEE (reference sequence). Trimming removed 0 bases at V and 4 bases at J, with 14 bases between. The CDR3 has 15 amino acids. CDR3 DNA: TGTGCCAGCAGCTTGGGCGGCCAACACCTTTACGAGCAGTACTTC. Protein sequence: CASSLGGQHLYEQYF.

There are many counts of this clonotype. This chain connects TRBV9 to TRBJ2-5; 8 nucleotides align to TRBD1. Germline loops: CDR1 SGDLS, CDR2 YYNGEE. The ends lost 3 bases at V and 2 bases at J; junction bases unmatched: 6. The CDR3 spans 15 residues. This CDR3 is CASSADGTGQETQYF. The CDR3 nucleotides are TGTGCCAGCAGCGCCGATGGGACAGGACAAGAGACCCAGTACTTC.

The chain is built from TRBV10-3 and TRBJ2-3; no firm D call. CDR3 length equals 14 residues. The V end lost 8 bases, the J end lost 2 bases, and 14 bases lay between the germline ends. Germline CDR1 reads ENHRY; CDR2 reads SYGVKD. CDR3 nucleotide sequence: TGTGCCATCGCGAAAGGCGACTTCACAGATACGCAGTATTTT. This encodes CAIAKGDFTDTQYF.

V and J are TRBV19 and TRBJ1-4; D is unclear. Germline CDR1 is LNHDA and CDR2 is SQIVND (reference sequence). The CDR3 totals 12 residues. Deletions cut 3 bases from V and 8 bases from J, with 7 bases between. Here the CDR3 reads CASSIKGEKLFF. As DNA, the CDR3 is TGTGCCAGTAGTATTAAAGGGGAAAAACTGTTTTTT. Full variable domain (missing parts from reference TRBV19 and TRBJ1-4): DGGITQSPKYLFRKEGQNVTLSCEQNLNHDAMYWYRQDPGQGLRLIYYSQIVNDFQKGDIAEGYSVSREKKESFPLTVTSAQKNPTAFYLCASSIKGEKLFFGSGTQLSVL.

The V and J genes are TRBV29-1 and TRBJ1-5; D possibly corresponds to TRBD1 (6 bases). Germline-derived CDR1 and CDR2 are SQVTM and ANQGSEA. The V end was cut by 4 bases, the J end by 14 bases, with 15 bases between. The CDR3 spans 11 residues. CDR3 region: CSVGGHDAEHF. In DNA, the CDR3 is TGCAGCGTTGGGGGGCACGACGCCGAGCATTTT.

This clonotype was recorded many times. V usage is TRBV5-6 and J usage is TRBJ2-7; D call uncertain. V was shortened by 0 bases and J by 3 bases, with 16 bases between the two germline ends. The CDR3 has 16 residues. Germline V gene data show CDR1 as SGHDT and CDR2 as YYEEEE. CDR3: CASSLVGENLHYEQYF. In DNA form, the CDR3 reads TGTGCCAGCAGCTTGGTAGGAGAGAATCTCCACTACGAGCAGTACTTC. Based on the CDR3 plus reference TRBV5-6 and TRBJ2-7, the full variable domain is DAGVTQSPTHLIKTRGQQVTLRCSPKSGHDTVSWYQQALGQGPQFIFQYYEEEERQRGNFPDRFSGHQFPNYSSELNVNALLLGDSALYLCASSLVGENLHYEQYFGPGTRLTVT.